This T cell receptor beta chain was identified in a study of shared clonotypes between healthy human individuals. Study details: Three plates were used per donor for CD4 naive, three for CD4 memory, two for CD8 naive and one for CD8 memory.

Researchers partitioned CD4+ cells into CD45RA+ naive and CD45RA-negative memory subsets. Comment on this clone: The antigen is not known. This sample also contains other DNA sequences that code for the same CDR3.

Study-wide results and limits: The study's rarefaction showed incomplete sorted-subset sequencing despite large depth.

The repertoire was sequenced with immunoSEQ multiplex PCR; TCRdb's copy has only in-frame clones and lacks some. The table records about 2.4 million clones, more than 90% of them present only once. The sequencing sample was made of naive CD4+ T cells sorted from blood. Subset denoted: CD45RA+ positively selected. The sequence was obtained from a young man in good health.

CDR3 in DNA: TGCGCCAGCAGCCAAGGGGACAGGGACAATCAGCCCCAGCATTTT. Protein product: CASSQGDRDNQPQHF. V gene TRBV4-1 combines with J gene TRBJ1-5; 9 nucleotides match TRBD1. Germline V CDR1 and CDR2: MGHRA, YSYEKL. The trim removed 1 base at V and 3 bases at J, leaving 1 base unmatched. The CDR3 is made up of 15 amino acids.